This entry is about one T cell receptor (beta chain). As the sequencing template, cDNA was produced by extracting RNA and reverse transcribing it. The protocol was immunoSEQ multiplex PCR, while the TCRdb copy is restricted to in-frame clones and leaves out a portion. Among about 20,000 clones listed, around 62% were seen once. The sample belongs to a study of CD8+ T cells in alopecia areata. CD4+ cells from about five patients underwent sorting into CD25+CD127- cells. The source of this sequence is a human donor with alopecia areata. Input material: CD4+ Tregs sorted from blood.

The CDR3 sequence is CASRGTGVWNQPQHF. For the CDR3, the DNA is TGTGCCAGCAGGGGGACAGGGGTCTGGAATCAGCCCCAGCATTTT. The chain couples TRBV28 to TRBJ1-5; the match to TRBD1 covers 10 bases. The CDR3 sequence is 15 residues long. The germline gives CDR1 MDHEN, CDR2 SYDVKM. Losses at the gene ends were 6 bases for V and 4 bases for J; bases not matched to a gene: 6.